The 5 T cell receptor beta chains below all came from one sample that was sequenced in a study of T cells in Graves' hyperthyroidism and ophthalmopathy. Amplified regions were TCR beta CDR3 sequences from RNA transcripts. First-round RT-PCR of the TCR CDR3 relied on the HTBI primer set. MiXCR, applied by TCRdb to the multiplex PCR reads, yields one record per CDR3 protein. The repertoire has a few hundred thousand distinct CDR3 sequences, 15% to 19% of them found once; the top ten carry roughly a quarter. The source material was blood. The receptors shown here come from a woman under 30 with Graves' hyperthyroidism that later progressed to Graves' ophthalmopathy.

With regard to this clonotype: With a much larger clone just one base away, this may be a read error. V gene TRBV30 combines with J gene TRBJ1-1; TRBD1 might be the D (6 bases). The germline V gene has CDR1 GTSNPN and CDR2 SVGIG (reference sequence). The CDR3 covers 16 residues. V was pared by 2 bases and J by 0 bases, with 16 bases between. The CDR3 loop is CAWSTLGRGLNTEAFF. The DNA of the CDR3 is TGTGCCTGGAGTACATTGGGCAGGGGCTTGAACACTGAAGCTTTCTTT.

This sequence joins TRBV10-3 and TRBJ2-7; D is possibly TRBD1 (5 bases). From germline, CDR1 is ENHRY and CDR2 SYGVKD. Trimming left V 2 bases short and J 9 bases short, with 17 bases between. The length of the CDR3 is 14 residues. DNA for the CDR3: TGTGCCATCAGTGAGGCAGGGTCTGGACGCGGGCAGTACTTC. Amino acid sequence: CAISEAGSGRGQYF.

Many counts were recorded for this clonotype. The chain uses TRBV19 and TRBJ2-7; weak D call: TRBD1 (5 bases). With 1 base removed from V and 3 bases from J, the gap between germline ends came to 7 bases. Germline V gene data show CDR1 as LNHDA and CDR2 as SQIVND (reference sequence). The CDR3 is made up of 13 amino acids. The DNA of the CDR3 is TGTGCCAGTAGTATAGGACAGAGCTACGAGCAGTACTTC. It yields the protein CASSIGQSYEQYF.

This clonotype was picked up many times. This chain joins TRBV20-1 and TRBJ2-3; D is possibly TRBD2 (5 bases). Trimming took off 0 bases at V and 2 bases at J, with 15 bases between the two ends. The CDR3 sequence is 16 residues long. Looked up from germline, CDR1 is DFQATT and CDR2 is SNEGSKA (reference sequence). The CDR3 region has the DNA TGCAGTGCTAGAGATGAGCGGAGGAGAGCCACAGATACGCAGTATTTT. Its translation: CSARDERRRATDTQYF.

CDR3 nucleotide sequence: TGTGCCAGCAGCTTGGTTATTACTAGCGGGATTGGTGAGCAGTTCTTC. Its protein product is CASSLVITSGIGEQFF. The chain recombines TRBV5-4 with TRBJ2-1; 10 nucleotides match TRBD2. Germline CDR1 reads SGHNT; CDR2 reads YYREEE (reference sequence). Trimming at V came to 0 bases and at J to 9 bases, leaving 9 bases not matched to a gene. The CDR3 runs 16 residues.